Each of the 29 T cell receptor beta chains below was sequenced from the same sample in a study of T cell repertoires in ileal Crohn's disease (dated 2019 in TCRdb). The library relied on the immunoSEQ multiplex PCR assay. TCRdb stores this immuneACCESS table with in-frame sequences only. Part of the clones is absent; in the studies checked, under half of the shortfall reflects unresolved V genes, and no reason is known for the rest. In this sample the table shows approximately 13,000 clones, 70% of which occur a single time. The top ten constitute around 6.4% of the sample. The sequenced sample was ileal tissue. The receptors were sampled from an adult with Crohn's disease.

This chain uses TRBV21-1 with TRBJ1-5. TRBV21-1 is classified as a pseudogene. The CDR3 runs 10 residues. CDR3 protein: CASTGEPQHF. The CDR3 nucleotides are TGTGCCAGCACCGGGGAGCCCCAGCATTTT.

This chain connects TRBV11-1 to TRBJ1-1, with D possibly TRBD1 on 6 matching bases. V lost 8 bases, J lost 2 bases, and 24 bases lay in between. The CDR3 is made up of 17 amino acids. Germline V gives CDR1 SGHAT, CDR2 FQDESV (reference sequence). The CDR3 here is CASALPQVRGPNTEAFF. The CDR3 nucleotides are TGTGCCAGCGCGTTACCCCAAGTCAGGGGACCCAACACTGAAGCTTTCTTT.

J is TRBJ1-4 and V is TRBV2; 9 nucleotides match TRBD1. Germline V lookup: CDR1 SNHLY, CDR2 FYNNEI. This CDR3 spans 17 amino acids. Germline trimming cut 6 bases from V and 8 bases from J; bases unmatched to any gene: 16. CDR3 sequence (DNA): TGTGCCAGCAGGGACGGGACAGGGCCCCCTATGAGCGAAAAACTGTTTTTT. It encodes CASRDGTGPPMSEKLFF.

With respect to this clone: Possible read error: a much larger clone is one base away. Other DNA sequences from this sample encode an identical CDR3 as well. The chain couples TRBV11-2 to TRBJ2-7; the D call may be TRBD1 or TRBD2 (5 bases each). Germline V gives CDR1 SGHAT, CDR2 FQNNGV. The CDR3 covers 14 residues. The V and J ends lost 6 bases and 2 bases respectively, with 14 bases between them. The CDR3 protein is CASSLGDGTYEQYF. The CDR3 nucleotides read TGTGCCAGCAGTCTCGGGGACGGGACCTACGAGCAGTACTTC. Variable domain in full (rest from reference TRBV11-2 and TRBJ2-7): EAGVAQSPRYKIIEKRQSVAFWCNPISGHATLYWYQQILGQGPKLLIQFQNNGVVDDSQLPKDRFSAERLKGVDSTLKIQPAKLEDSAVYLCASSLGDGTYEQYFGPGTRLTVT.

The V and J genes are TRBV7-6 and TRBJ1-2; D unresolved. V lost 5 bases to trimming and J lost 4 bases, with 11 bases between them. The CDR3 has 13 residues. Looked up from germline, CDR1 is SGHVS and CDR2 is FNYEAQ. CDR3 sequence (DNA): TGTGCCAGCAGCCTAGGAAGACTCTATGGCTACACCTTC. Amino acid sequence: CASSLGRLYGYTF.

The chain carries TRBV5-1 and TRBJ2-5, with D hard to call. V lost 0 bases and J lost 2, with 2 bases in between. The CDR3 extends over 12 amino acids. Germline loops: CDR1 SGHRS, CDR2 YFSETQ. The CDR3 sequence is CASSLVQETQYF. The CDR3 DNA is TGCGCCAGCAGCTTGGTTCAAGAGACCCAGTACTTC.

The chain joins TRBV6-4 to TRBJ2-3; D unresolved. CDR3 length: 14 residues. The germline V and J ends were trimmed by 5 bases and 0 bases, with 9 bases remaining between them. The germline V gene encodes CDR1 MRHNA and CDR2 SNTAGT. The chain's CDR3 is CASSPVSSTDTQYF. The CDR3 coding sequence is TGTGCCAGCAGTCCAGTTAGCAGCACAGATACGCAGTATTTT.

This chain joins TRBV19 and TRBJ1-5; D is perhaps TRBD1 (5 bases). V shed 6 bases and J shed 4 bases, with 10 bases lying between them. CDR1 and CDR2 from the germline V gene are LNHDA and SQIVND (reference sequence). The CDR3 contains 13 residues. As DNA, the CDR3 is TGTGCCAGTAGCGGGACGGCAAATCAGCCCCAGCATTTT. Protein: CASSGTANQPQHF.

This clone was seen a single time. This rearrangement joins TRBV4-2 to TRBJ2-1; 10 bases map to TRBD1. Germline loops: CDR1 LGHNA, CDR2 YNFKEQ. There are 16 residues in the CDR3. Trimming took 4 bases from V and 5 from J; bases not matched to a gene: 8. The CDR3: CASSRITGQGNNEQFF. Written as DNA, the CDR3 is TGTGCCAGCAGCCGCATCACGGGACAGGGGAACAATGAGCAGTTCTTC.

V is TRBV19 and J is TRBJ1-2; 7 nucleotides agree with TRBD1. The CDR3 runs to 12 residues. CDR1 is LNHDA and CDR2 is SQIVND in the germline V gene (reference sequence). V shed 9 bases and J 4 bases; nucleotides not matched to a gene: 5. The CDR3 coding sequence is TGTGCCAGCTTGGGACAGTTCTATGGCTACACCTTC. Its translation: CASLGQFYGYTF. The whole variable domain, filled in from reference TRBV19 and TRBJ1-2, reads DGGITQSPKYLFRKEGQNVTLSCEQNLNHDAMYWYRQDPGQGLRLIYYSQIVNDFQKGDIAEGYSVSREKKESFPLTVTSAQKNPTAFYLCASLGQFYGYTFGSGTRLTVV.

A few counts support this clone. The J gene is TRBJ1-4, the V gene TRBV5-1, with no clear D. Germline CDR1 SGHRS, CDR2 YFSETQ. This CDR3 is built from 16 residues. Trimming cost V 5 bases and J 5 bases, with 19 bases left between them. In nucleotides, the CDR3 is TGCGCCAGCAGTCTTGGGTCCGTCTTCGTAAATGAAAAACTGTTTTTT. Amino acids: CASSLGSVFVNEKLFF.

J is TRBJ2-3 and V is TRBV18; 9 bases map to TRBD2. Germline V gene lookup returns CDR1 KGHSH and CDR2 LQKENI. The CDR3 length is 18 residues. J lost 3 bases, V lost 6 bases, and 16 bases had no gene match. The CDR3 spells CASSRNPLAGVTTDTQYF. In DNA form, the CDR3 reads TGTGCCAGCTCCCGTAATCCTTTAGCGGGGGTAACGACAGATACGCAGTATTTT.

This clone was found once. The chain links TRBV4-1 to TRBJ1-4; no definite D call. The germline V gene encodes CDR1 MGHRA and CDR2 YSYEKL. The CDR3 covers 17 residues. The ends were cut back, 8 bases at V and 6 bases at J, with 25 bases in the middle. In DNA form, the CDR3 reads TGCGCCAGCCGAGTCCTTACCCCGAAATACGGTGATGAAAAACTGTTTTTT. It codes for CASRVLTPKYGDEKLFF.

The V gene is TRBV5-1, the J gene TRBJ2-1, with a weak D call TRBD2 (7 bases). The CDR3 sequence is 15 residues long. Between the trimmed V and J ends, which lost 3 bases and 5 bases, there was a span of 15 bases. The germline V gene encodes CDR1 SGHRS and CDR2 YFSETQ. CDR3 in amino acids: CASSYLTGGHNEQFF. CDR3 coding DNA: TGCGCCAGCAGCTATTTAACGGGGGGCCACAATGAGCAGTTCTTC.

This clone was found a few times. The chain combines TRBV6-1 with TRBJ1-1; 7 bases are shared with TRBD1. The CDR3 length is 15 residues. Germline V CDR1 and CDR2: MNHNS, SASEGT. The V gene end was trimmed by 0 bases and the J gene end by 5 bases; junction bases not matched to a gene: 6. CDR3 sequence: CASSEAAGGGTEAFF. CDR3 nucleotide sequence: TGTGCCAGCAGTGAAGCGGCAGGGGGAGGGACTGAAGCTTTCTTT.

This clone was found once. V usage is TRBV4-2 and J usage is TRBJ1-6; tentative D call: TRBD1 (5 bases). The CDR3 is 20 amino acids. V was clipped by 2 bases and J by 4 bases, with 24 bases between them. The germline gives CDR1 LGHNA, CDR2 YNFKEQ. CDR3 bases: TGTGCCAGCAGCCAAATGGCAAGGGGTGCTTCGGGTTTTTATAATTCACCCCTCCACTTT. Protein: CASSQMARGASGFYNSPLHF.

This chain joins TRBV12-5 and TRBJ1-1; TRBD1 is a possible D gene (5 bases). In germline, CDR1 is LGHNT, CDR2 FRNRAP. The length of the CDR3 is 10 residues. V dropped 6 bases and J dropped 11 bases, with 10 bases sitting between them. The CDR3 region is CASGYGTAFF. In DNA form, the CDR3 reads TGTGCTAGTGGATACGGGACGGCTTTCTTT. Supplemented by reference TRBV12-5 and TRBJ1-1, the full variable domain reads DARVTQTPRHKVTEMGQEVTMRCQPILGHNTVFWYRQTMMQGLELLAYFRNRAPLDDSGMPKDRFSAEMPDATLATLKIQPSEPRDSAVYFCASGYGTAFFGQGTRLTVV.

Regarding this clone: Other DNA variants within this sample encode the same CDR3. The gene calls are TRBV19 and TRBJ2-5, with D possibly being TRBD1 or TRBD2 (5 bases each). The germline V gene encodes CDR1 LNHDA and CDR2 SQIVND (reference sequence). V was clipped by 3 bases and J by 0 bases, with 8 bases between them. The CDR3 sequence is 14 residues long. This chain's CDR3 is CASSIGTDQETQYF. The CDR3 coding sequence is TGTGCCAGTAGTATCGGGACGGACCAAGAGACCCAGTACTTC.

This rearrangement joins TRBV19 to TRBJ1-5; D might be TRBD1 (5 bases). This CDR3 region has 15 residues. V was shortened by 8 bases and J by 3 bases, with 17 bases between the two germline ends. Germline-derived CDR1 and CDR2 are LNHDA and SQIVND (reference sequence). The CDR3 loop is CASLPRDGYNQPQHF. The DNA of the CDR3 is TGTGCCAGTCTACCACGGGACGGCTACAATCAGCCCCAGCATTTT.

This clone was counted a few times. CDR3 nucleotide sequence: TGTGCCAGCAGCCAGTCCGGACAGGGGTATTCACCCCTCCACTTT. Encoded protein: CASSQSGQGYSPLHF. The J gene is TRBJ1-6, the V gene TRBV4-2; the match to TRBD1 covers 9 bases. V trimming: 3 bases; J trimming: 8 bases; junction bases outside the gene matches: 5. The CDR3 runs 15 residues. Germline CDR1 and CDR2: LGHNA and YNFKEQ.

The V gene is TRBV10-3, the J gene TRBJ2-6, with 8 positions matching TRBD1. After removal of 2 bases from V and 2 bases from J, the junction contained 8 bases not matched to a gene. The length of the CDR3 is 18 residues. The germline V gene encodes CDR1 ENHRY and CDR2 SYGVKD. CDR3: CAISEEGTGLTGANVLTF. The CDR3 region has the DNA TGTGCCATCAGTGAGGAGGGGACAGGATTAACTGGGGCCAACGTCCTGACTTTC.

As DNA, the CDR3 is TGCGCCAGCAGCCCGGTGGTGGGTCAAGGCACTGAAGCTTTCTTT. It is translated as CASSPVVGQGTEAFF. The V gene is TRBV5-1, the J gene TRBJ1-1, with no clear D. Trimming shortened V by 4 bases and J by 4 bases, and 17 bases separated the two germline ends. Germline V gene data show CDR1 as SGHRS and CDR2 as YFSETQ. The CDR3 length is 15 residues.

In this sample, this clone turned up once. The genes are TRBV29-1 and TRBJ1-1, with no clear D. Germline V gives CDR1 SQVTM, CDR2 ANQGSEA. The length of the CDR3 is 11 residues. V shed 4 bases and J shed 1 base, with 4 bases lying between them. The CDR3 DNA reads TGCAGCGTTGGGAAGAACACTGAAGCTTTCTTT. Its translation: CSVGKNTEAFF. Filled out from reference TRBV29-1 and TRBJ1-1, the complete variable domain reads SAVISQKPSRDICQRGTSLTIQCQVDSQVTMMFWYRQQPGQSLTLIATANQGSEATYESGFVIDKFPISRPNLTFSTLTVSNMSPEDSSIYLCSVGKNTEAFFGQGTRLTVV.

J is TRBJ2-7 and V is TRBV25-1; D is ambiguous. Germline CDR1 and CDR2: MGHDK and SYGVNS. Trimming left V 1 base short and J 4 bases short, with 2 bases between. There are 11 residues in the CDR3. This chain's CDR3 is CASSESYEQYF. CDR3 nucleotide sequence: TGTGCCAGCAGTGAATCATACGAGCAGTACTTC.

This rearrangement joins TRBV28 to TRBJ2-7, with D possibly matching TRBD1 (6 bases). With 5 bases removed from V and 9 bases from J, the gap between germline ends came to 20 bases. CDR1 and CDR2 (germline): MDHEN, SYDVKM. The CDR3 extends over 14 amino acids. The CDR3 nucleotides read TGTGCCAGCAGTGCTGGGGGACATTCCGAAAGGCAGTACTTC. Protein sequence: CASSAGGHSERQYF.

This chain uses TRBV4-1 with TRBJ2-5; 10 nucleotides align to TRBD2. The ends lost 2 bases at V and 4 bases at J; junction bases unmatched: 13. Germline V CDR1 and CDR2: MGHRA, YSYEKL. The CDR3 spans 18 residues. The CDR3 region is CASSQFGTSANLAETQYF. In DNA form, the CDR3 reads TGCGCCAGCAGCCAATTCGGGACTAGCGCAAACCTAGCAGAGACCCAGTACTTC.

V is TRBV27 and J is TRBJ1-1; TRBD1 matches at 7 bases. This CDR3 spans 14 amino acids. V gave up 5 bases and J gave up 5 bases; unmatched junction bases: 8. Looked up from germline, CDR1 is MNHEY and CDR2 is SMNVEV (reference sequence). As DNA, the CDR3 is TGTGCCAGCAGTCGAAACAGGGGAGGAACTGAAGCTTTCTTT. Its translation: CASSRNRGGTEAFF.

This sequence joins TRBV23-1 and TRBJ1-5; D remains unclear. TRBV23-1 is marked as an open reading frame, function uncertain. V gave up 9 bases and J gave up 2 bases, with 11 bases separating them. The CDR3 loop spans 13 amino acids. In DNA, the CDR3 is TGCGCCAGGTCGTGCCAGGGCAATCAGCCCCAGCATTTT. Amino acid sequence: CARSCQGNQPQHF.

The chain has TRBV6-6 and TRBJ1-3; D is perhaps TRBD1 (6 bases). The CDR3 runs 14 residues. V lost 6 bases to trimming and J lost 4 bases, with 13 bases between them. The germline CDR1 and CDR2 sequences are MNHNY and SVGAGI (reference sequence). CDR3 nucleotide sequence: TGTGCCAGCAGGCCCAGGGGATCCGGAAACACCATATATTTT. Amino acid sequence: CASRPRGSGNTIYF.